Each of the 8 T cell receptor beta chains below was sequenced from the same sample in a study of beta chain features in type 1 diabetes. Antigen specificity for these receptors is unknown. Study observations and caveats: For Type 1 diabetes patients, all four CD4+ subsets carried TCRB CDR3s that were moderately but significantly shorter.

Every bit of the isolated RNA underwent reverse transcription, so sequencing read expressed TCRB transcripts. Measured with immunoSEQ multiplex PCR; TCRdb has only the in-frame clones, and not every one. The top ten clones hold roughly 2.4% of a sample with approximately 29,000 clones, roughly two thirds of them seen once. The sequencing sample was made of Tregs from blood. These receptors came from a woman aged 25 to 39 with type 1 diabetes.

The chain uses TRBV5-1 and TRBJ2-7; 7 positions agree with TRBD2. The germline V gene encodes CDR1 SGHRS and CDR2 YFSETQ. CDR3 length equals 14 residues. Unmatched junction bases numbered 9, after V lost 2 bases and J lost 7 bases. The DNA of the CDR3 is TGCGCCAGCAGCTTAGCGGGACCTCGGGGAGAGCAGTACTTC. Its translation: CASSLAGPRGEQYF.

The CDR3 sequence: CASSSLTEPGDGYTF. The CDR3, as DNA: TGTGCCAGCTCATCGTTGACAGAGCCAGGGGATGGCTACACCTTC. V is TRBV18 and J is TRBJ1-2, with a weak D call TRBD1 (6 bases). Trimming pared 5 bases from V and 6 bases from J, leaving 19 bases between. The CDR3 runs 15 residues. Looked up from germline, CDR1 is KGHSH and CDR2 is LQKENI.

This rearrangement joins TRBV28 to TRBJ1-2, with D possibly matching TRBD1 (5 bases). CDR1 is MDHEN and CDR2 is SYDVKM in the germline V gene. CDR3 length: 14 amino acids. V shed 6 bases and J shed 8 bases, with 19 bases lying between them. The CDR3 sequence: CASSQGGAWVGYTF. CDR3 coding DNA: TGTGCCAGCAGCCAAGGCGGGGCCTGGGTCGGCTACACCTTC.

J is TRBJ1-1 and V is TRBV5-1; D unclear. This CDR3 has 16 residues. V shed 0 bases and J shed 0 bases, with 12 bases lying between them. Per germline, CDR1 SGHRS and CDR2 YFSETQ. The CDR3, as DNA: TGCGCCAGCAGCTTGGTTAGGTCCGGGGTGAACACTGAAGCTTTCTTT. Translated, it gives CASSLVRSGVNTEAFF.

This clone occurred a few times. The chain has TRBV7-9 and TRBJ1-1; perhaps TRBD1 as D (5 bases). The length of the CDR3 is 13 residues. V was trimmed by 5 bases and J by 8 bases, leaving 15 bases between them. The germline CDR1 and CDR2 sequences are SEHNR and FQNEAQ (reference sequence). The CDR3 nucleotides read TGTGCCAGCAGCATACAGGCAGGGAAGGAAGCTTTCTTT. Amino acid sequence: CASSIQAGKEAFF.

This chain connects TRBV6-1 to TRBJ1-6; D is possibly TRBD1 (6 bases). The CDR3 loop spans 15 amino acids. CDR1 and CDR2 from the germline V gene are MNHNS and SASEGT. V was cut by 7 bases and J by 0 bases, with 10 bases left in between. The CDR3 nucleotides read TGTGCCAGCATGCAGGGGAGCTCCTATAATTCACCCCTCCACTTT. Its protein product is CASMQGSSYNSPLHF.

V gene TRBV29-1 combines with J gene TRBJ1-1, with a possible D match to TRBD1 (6 bases). The germline V gene has CDR1 SQVTM and CDR2 ANQGSEA. The CDR3 totals 13 residues. The ends were cut back, 6 bases at V and 2 bases at J, with 13 bases in the middle. DNA of the CDR3: TGCAGCGTCGCCGGGGGGGCCAACACTGAAGCTTTCTTT. Translating gives CSVAGGANTEAFF. Complete variable domain (other parts from reference TRBV29-1 and TRBJ1-1): SAVISQKPSRDICQRGTSLTIQCQVDSQVTMMFWYRQQPGQSLTLIATANQGSEATYESGFVIDKFPISRPNLTFSTLTVSNMSPEDSSIYLCSVAGGANTEAFFGQGTRLTVV.

In its sample, this clone was seen a few times. The chain joins TRBV10-2 to TRBJ2-5, with 12 bases fitting TRBD2. Germline assignment: CDR1 WSHSY and CDR2 SAAADI. The CDR3 consists of 15 residues. With 6 bases clipped from V and 3 bases from J, the junction kept 5 bases outside the gene matches. CDR3 coding DNA: TGCGCCAGCAGCGGACTAGCGGGAATGGAAGAGACCCAGTACTTC. Residues: CASSGLAGMEETQYF.